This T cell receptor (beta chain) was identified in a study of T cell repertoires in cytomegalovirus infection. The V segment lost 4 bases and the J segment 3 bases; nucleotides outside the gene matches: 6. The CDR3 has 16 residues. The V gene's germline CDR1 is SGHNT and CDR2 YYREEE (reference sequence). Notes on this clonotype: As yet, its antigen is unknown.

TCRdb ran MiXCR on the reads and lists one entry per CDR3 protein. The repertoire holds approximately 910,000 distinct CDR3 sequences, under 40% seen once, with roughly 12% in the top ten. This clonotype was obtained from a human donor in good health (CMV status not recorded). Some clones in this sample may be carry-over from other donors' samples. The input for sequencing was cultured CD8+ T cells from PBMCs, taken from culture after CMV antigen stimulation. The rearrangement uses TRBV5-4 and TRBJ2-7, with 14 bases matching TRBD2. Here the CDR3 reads CASSPRTSGGFYEQYF. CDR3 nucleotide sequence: TGTGCCAGCAGCCCCCGGACTAGCGGGGGGTTCTACGAGCAGTACTTC.